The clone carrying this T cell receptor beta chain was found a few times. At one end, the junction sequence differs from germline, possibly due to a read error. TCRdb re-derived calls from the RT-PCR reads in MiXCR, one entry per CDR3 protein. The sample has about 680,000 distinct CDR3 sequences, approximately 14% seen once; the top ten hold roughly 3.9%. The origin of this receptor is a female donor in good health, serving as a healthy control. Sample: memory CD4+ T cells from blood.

CDR3 bases: TGTGCTAGCAGCCCCGGTACCAGCAGCCAGACCCAGTACTTC. It specifies CASSPGTSSQTQYF. The V call is TRBV7-7, the J call TRBJ2-5, with D uncertain. The CDR3 runs 14 residues. Germline V gene sequence: CDR1 SSHAT, CDR2 FNYEAQ (reference sequence).